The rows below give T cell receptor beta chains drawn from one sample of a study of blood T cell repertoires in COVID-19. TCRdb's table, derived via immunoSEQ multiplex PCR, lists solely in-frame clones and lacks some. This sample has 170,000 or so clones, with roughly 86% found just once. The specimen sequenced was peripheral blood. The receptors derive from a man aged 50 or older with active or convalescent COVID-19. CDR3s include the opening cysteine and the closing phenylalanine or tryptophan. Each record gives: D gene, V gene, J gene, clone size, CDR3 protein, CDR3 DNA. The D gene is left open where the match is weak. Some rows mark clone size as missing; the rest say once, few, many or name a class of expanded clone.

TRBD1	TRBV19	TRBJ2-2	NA	CASSTGQGVTGELFF	TGTGCCAGTAGTACAGGACAGGGGGTAACCGGGGAGCTGTTTTTT
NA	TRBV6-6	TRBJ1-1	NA	CASSPPVRGEAFF	TGTGCCAGCAGCCCCCCTGTACGCGGTGAAGCTTTCTTT
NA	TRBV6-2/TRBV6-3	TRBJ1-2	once	CASSPPQGGIYGYTF	TGTGCCAGCAGTCCACCCCAGGGAGGGATCTATGGCTACACCTTC
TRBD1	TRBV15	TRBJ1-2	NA	CATSREGAWGYTF	TGTGCCACCAGCAGGGAGGGGGCATGGGGCTACACCTTC
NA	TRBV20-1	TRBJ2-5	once	CSAFEKETQYF	TGCAGTGCTTTCGAGAAAGAGACCCAGTACTTC
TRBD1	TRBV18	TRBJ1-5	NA	CASSPRQGNRNQPQHF	TGTGCCAGCTCACCCCGACAGGGGAATAGGAATCAGCCCCAGCATTTT
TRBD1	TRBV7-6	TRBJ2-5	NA	CASSLDRGYQETQYF	TGTGCCAGCAGCCTTGACAGGGGGTACCAAGAGACCCAGTACTTC
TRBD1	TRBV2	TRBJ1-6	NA	CASSVETGARLALHF	TGTGCCAGCAGTGTGGAGACAGGGGCCCGTTTGGCCCTCCACTTT
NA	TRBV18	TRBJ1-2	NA	CASSPKQGSYGYTF	TGTGCCAGCTCACCCAAACAGGGCTCCTATGGCTACACCTTC
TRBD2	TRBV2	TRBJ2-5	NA	CASSILAGGLETQYF	TGTGCCAGCAGTATACTAGCGGGGGGGCTGGAGACCCAGTACTTC
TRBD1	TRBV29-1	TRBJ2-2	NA	CSAQGARLTGELFF	TGCAGCGCCCAGGGGGCGCGCTTAACCGGGGAGCTGTTTTTT
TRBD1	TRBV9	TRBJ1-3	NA	CASSVVGQGAGNTIYF	TGTGCCAGCAGCGTAGTGGGACAGGGGGCTGGAAACACCATATATTTT
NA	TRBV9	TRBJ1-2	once	CASSKTRANYGYTF	TGTGCCAGCAGCAAAACTAGGGCAAATTATGGCTACACCTTC
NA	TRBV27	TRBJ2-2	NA	CASSVQGVNTGELFF	TGTGCCAGCAGTGTCCAAGGGGTGAACACCGGGGAGCTGTTTTTT
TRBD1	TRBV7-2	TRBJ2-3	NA	CASSQQTGTTDTQYF	TGTGCCAGCAGCCAACAGACAGGGACCACAGATACGCAGTATTTT
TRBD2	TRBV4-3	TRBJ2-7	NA	CASSQEASGRGNALEQYF	TGCGCCAGCAGCCAAGAGGCTAGCGGGAGGGGTAACGCCCTCGAGCAGTACTTC
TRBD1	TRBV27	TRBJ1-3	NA	CASSLYLRQGHQGNTIYF	TGTGCCAGCAGTTTATACCTCCGACAGGGGCATCAAGGAAACACCATATATTTT
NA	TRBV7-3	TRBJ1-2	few	CASSLFRFGYTF	TGTGCCAGCAGCTTATTTCGTTTTGGCTACACCTTC
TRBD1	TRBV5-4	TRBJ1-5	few	CASSLGGTGVNQPQHF	TGTGCCAGCAGCTTGGGAGGGACAGGAGTCAATCAGCCCCAGCATTTT
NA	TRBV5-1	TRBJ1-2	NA	CASSLDFYGYTF	TGCGCCAGCAGCCTGGACTTCTATGGCTACACCTTC
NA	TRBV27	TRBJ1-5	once	CASTRQGGSNQPQHF	TGTGCCAGCACAAGGCAGGGAGGGAGCAATCAGCCCCAGCATTTT
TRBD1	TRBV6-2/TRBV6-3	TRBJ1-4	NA	CASSDRQGPTTNEKLFF	TGTGCCAGCAGTGACCGACAGGGACCGACAACTAATGAAAAACTGTTTTTT
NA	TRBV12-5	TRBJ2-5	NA	CASRGGQETQYF	TGTGCTAGTAGGGGCGGCCAAGAGACCCAGTACTTC
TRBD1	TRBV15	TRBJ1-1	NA	CATSRDWDRRTF	TGTGCCACCAGCAGAGATTGGGACAGGCGAACCTTT
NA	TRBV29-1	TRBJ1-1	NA	CSVLISGGTEAFF	TGCAGCGTTTTGATTTCAGGAGGCACTGAAGCTTTCTTT
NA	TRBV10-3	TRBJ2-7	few	CASSEYYEQYF	TGTGCCTCCAGCGAATACTACGAGCAGTACTTC
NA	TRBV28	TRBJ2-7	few	CASSPGATRSEQYF	TGTGCCAGCAGCCCTGGGGCCACGCGCTCCGAGCAGTACTTC
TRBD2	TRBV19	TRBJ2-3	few	CASSPSSGGPNTQYF	TGTGCCAGTAGTCCTTCTAGCGGGGGCCCAAATACGCAGTATTTT
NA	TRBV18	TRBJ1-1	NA	CASSPPGGRGVTEAFF	TGTGCCAGCTCACCTCCGGGTGGGAGGGGGGTTACTGAAGCTTTCTTT
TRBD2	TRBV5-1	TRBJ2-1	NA	CASSSSGSYNEQFF	TGCGCCAGCAGCTCAAGCGGGAGCTACAATGAGCAGTTCTTC
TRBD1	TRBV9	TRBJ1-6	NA	CASSEFGTGNNSPLHF	TGTGCCAGCAGCGAATTCGGGACAGGGAATAATTCACCCCTCCACTTT
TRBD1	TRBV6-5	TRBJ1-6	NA	CASRQGQGGNSPLHF	TGTGCCAGCAGACAGGGACAGGGCGGGAATTCACCCCTCCACTTT
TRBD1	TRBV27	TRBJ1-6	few	CASRGPGQGLHF	TGTGCCAGCAGAGGACCGGGACAGGGACTCCACTTT
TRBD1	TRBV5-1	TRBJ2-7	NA	CASSPGQDYEQYF	TGCGCCAGCAGCCCCGGACAGGACTACGAGCAGTACTTC
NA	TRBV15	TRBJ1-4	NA	CATSRENRDSSEKLFF	TGTGCCACCAGCAGAGAAAACAGGGATTCATCTGAAAAACTGTTTTTT
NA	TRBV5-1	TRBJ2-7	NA	CAGEGDNSYEQYF	TGCGCCGGCGAGGGGGACAACTCCTACGAGCAGTACTTC
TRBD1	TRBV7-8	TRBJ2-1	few	CASSSGTVVYNEQFF	TGTGCCAGCAGCTCGGGGACAGTTGTATACAATGAGCAGTTCTTC
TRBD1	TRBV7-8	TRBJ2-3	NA	CASSRGQGAQDTQYF	TGTGCCAGCAGCCGAGGACAGGGGGCTCAAGATACGCAGTATTTT
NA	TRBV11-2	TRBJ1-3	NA	CASSLIVSGNTIYF	TGTGCCAGCAGCTTAATAGTCTCTGGAAACACCATATATTTT
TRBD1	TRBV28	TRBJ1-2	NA	CASSSWGQGADGYTF	TGTGCCAGCAGTTCTTGGGGACAGGGGGCGGATGGCTACACCTTC
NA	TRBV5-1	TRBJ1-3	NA	CASSLDGGAAGNTIYF	TGCGCCAGCAGCTTGGACGGGGGGGCGGCTGGAAACACCATATATTTT
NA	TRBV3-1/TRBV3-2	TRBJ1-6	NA	CASSDRYNSPLHF	TGTGCCAGCAGCGACAGGTATAATTCACCCCTCCACTTT
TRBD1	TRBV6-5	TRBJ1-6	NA	CASARPGQGSPLHF	TGTGCCAGCGCCCGACCGGGACAGGGTTCACCCCTCCACTTT
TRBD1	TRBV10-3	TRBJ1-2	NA	CAISAVGQLYGYTF	TGTGCCATCAGTGCTGTGGGACAGCTCTATGGCTACACCTTC
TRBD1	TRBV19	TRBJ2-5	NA	CASTGTGRGETQYF	TGTGCCAGTACCGGGACAGGGAGGGGGGAGACCCAGTACTTC
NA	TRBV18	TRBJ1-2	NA	CASSPKKTDYGYTF	TGTGCCAGCTCACCTAAGAAGACTGACTATGGCTACACCTTC
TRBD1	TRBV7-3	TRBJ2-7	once	CASSPGQSSSYEQYF	TGTGCCAGCAGCCCGGGACAGTCGAGCTCCTACGAGCAGTACTTC
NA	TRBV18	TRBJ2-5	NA	CASSPERETQYF	TGTGCCAGCTCACCGGAGAGGGAGACCCAGTACTTC